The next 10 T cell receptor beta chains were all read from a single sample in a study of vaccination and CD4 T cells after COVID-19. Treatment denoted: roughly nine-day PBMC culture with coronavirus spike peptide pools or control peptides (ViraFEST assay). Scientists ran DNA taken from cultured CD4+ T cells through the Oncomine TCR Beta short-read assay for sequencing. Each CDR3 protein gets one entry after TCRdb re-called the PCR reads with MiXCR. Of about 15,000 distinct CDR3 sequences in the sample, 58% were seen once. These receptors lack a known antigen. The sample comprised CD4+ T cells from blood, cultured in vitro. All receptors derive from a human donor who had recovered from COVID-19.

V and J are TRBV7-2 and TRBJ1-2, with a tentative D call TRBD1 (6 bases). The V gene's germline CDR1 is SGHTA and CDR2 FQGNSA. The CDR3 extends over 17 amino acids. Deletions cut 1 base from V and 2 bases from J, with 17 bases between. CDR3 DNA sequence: TGTGCCAGCAGCTTAGGGTCCGGCAGGGGCACCAACTATGGCTACACCTTC. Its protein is CASSLGSGRGTNYGYTF.

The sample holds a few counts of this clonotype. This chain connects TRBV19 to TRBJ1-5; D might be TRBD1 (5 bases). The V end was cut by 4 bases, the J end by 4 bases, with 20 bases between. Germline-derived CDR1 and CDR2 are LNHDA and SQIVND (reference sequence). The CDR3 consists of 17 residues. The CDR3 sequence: CASSSPGRWGVNQPQHF. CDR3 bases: TGTGCCAGTAGTAGCCCTGGGAGATGGGGGGTGAATCAGCCCCAGCATTTT.

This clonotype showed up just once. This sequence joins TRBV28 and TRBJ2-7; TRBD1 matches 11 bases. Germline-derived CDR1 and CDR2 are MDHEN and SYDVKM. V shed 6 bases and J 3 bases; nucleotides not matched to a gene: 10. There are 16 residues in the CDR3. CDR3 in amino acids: CASSPPGQGGLYEQYF. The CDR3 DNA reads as TGTGCCAGCAGCCCTCCGGGACAGGGGGGACTCTACGAGCAGTACTTC.

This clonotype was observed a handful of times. CDR3 coding DNA: TGTGCCAGCAGCCCTCAGGCCCTGGGGGGGGTAGATGGCTACACCTTC. Its translation is CASSPQALGGVDGYTF. The chain employs TRBV7-3 and TRBJ1-2; D may be TRBD1 (5 bases). The CDR3 totals 16 residues. V was trimmed by 5 bases and J by 6 bases, leaving 22 bases between them. Germline V gene data show CDR1 as SGHTA and CDR2 as FQGTGA.

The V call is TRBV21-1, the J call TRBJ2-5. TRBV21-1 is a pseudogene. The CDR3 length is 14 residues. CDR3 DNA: TGTGCCAGCAGCAAAGTCTCTGGGAAAGAGACCCAGTACTTC. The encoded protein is CASSKVSGKETQYF.

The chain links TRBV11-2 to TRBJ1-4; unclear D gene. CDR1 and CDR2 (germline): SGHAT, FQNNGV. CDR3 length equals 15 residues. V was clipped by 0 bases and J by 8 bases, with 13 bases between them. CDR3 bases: TGTGCCAGCAGCTTAGACGGGCCACGGAAGGAAAAACTGTTTTTT. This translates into CASSLDGPRKEKLFF.

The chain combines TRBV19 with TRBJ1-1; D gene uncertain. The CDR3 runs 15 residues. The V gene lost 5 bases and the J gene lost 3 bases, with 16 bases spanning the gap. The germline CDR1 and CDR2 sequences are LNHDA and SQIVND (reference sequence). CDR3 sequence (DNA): TGTGCCAGTAGTGTCTCGGGAGTAGGCGACACTGAAGCTTTCTTT. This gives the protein CASSVSGVGDTEAFF. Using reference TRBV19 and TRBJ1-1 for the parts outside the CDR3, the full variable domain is DGGITQSPKYLFRKEGQNVTLSCEQNLNHDAMYWYRQDPGQGLRLIYYSQIVNDFQKGDIAEGYSVSREKKESFPLTVTSAQKNPTAFYLCASSVSGVGDTEAFFGQGTRLTVV.

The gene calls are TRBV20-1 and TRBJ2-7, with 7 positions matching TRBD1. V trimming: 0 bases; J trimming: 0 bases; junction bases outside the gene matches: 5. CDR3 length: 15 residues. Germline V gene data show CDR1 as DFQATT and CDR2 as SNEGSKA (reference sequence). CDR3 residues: CSARDWDRSSYEQYF. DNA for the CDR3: TGCAGTGCTAGAGATTGGGACAGAAGCTCCTACGAGCAGTACTTC.

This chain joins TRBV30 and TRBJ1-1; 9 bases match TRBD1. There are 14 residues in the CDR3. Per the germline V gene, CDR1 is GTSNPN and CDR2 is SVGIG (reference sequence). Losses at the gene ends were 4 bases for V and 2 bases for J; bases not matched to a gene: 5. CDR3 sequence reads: CAWKDRGFNTEAFF. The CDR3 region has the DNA TGTGCCTGGAAGGACAGGGGTTTTAACACTGAAGCTTTCTTT. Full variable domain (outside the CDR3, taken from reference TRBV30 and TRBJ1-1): SQTIHQWPATLVQPVGSPLSLECTVEGTSNPNLYWYRQAAGRGLQLLFYSVGIGQISSEVPQNLSASRPQDRQFILSSKKLLLSDSGFYLCAWKDRGFNTEAFFGQGTRLTVV.

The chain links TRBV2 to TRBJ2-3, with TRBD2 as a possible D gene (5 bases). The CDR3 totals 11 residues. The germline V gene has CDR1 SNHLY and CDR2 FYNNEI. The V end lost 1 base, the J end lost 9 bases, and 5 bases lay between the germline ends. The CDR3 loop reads CASSEERTQYF. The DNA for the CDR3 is TGTGCCAGCAGTGAAGAGCGGACGCAGTATTTT.